This T cell receptor beta chain was obtained from a study of blood T cell repertoires in COVID-19. The table came from immunoSEQ multiplex PCR; TCRdb's copy has only in-frame clones and leaves some out. Among roughly 220,000 clones, roughly 85% were seen once, and the ten largest hold 3.5% to 4.5%. V lost 4 bases to trimming and J lost 3 bases, with 13 bases between them. This CDR3 region has 14 residues. Germline CDR1 is SGHRS and CDR2 is YFSETQ. The sequenced material came from PBMCs or T cells enriched from blood (not recorded which). The gene calls are TRBV5-1 and TRBJ1-2; perhaps TRBD1 as D (5 bases). This sequence was found in a woman aged 40 to 50 with acute COVID-19. The CDR3 sequence is CASSQGRRDYGYTF. DNA of the CDR3: TGCGCCAGCAGCCAGGGAAGGAGAGACTATGGCTACACCTTC.